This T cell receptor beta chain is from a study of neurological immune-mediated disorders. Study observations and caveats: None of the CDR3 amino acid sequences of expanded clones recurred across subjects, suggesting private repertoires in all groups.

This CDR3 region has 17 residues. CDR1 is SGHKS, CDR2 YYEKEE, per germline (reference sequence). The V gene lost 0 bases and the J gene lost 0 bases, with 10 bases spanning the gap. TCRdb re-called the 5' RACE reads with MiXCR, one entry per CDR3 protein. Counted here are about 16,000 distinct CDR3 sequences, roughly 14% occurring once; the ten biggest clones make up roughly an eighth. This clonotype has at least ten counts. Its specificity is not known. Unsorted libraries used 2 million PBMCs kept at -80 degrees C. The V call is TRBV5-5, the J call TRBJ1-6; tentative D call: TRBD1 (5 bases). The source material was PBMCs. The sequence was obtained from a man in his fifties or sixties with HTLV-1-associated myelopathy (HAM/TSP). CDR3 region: CASSLEGILSYNSPLHF. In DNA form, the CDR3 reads TGTGCCAGCAGCTTGGAGGGGATCCTCTCCTATAATTCACCCCTCCACTTT.